These 11 T cell receptor beta chains originate from one sample sequenced in a study of neurological immune-mediated disorders. TCRdb reanalysed the 5' RACE reads using MiXCR and keeps one entry per CDR3 protein. The sample has about 59,000 distinct CDR3 sequences; roughly 13% are singletons. Material: PBMCs. The receptors come from a woman aged 55-69 years with HTLV-1-associated myelopathy (HAM/TSP).

This clonotype has a count of ten or more. V and J are TRBV20-1 and TRBJ2-5; TRBD2 might be the D (6 bases). From germline, CDR1 is DFQATT and CDR2 SNEGSKA (reference sequence). This CDR3 is 13 amino acids long. The V gene lost 5 bases and the J gene lost 4 bases, with 14 bases spanning the gap. The CDR3 loop reads CSAPGPGGETQYF. CDR3 sequence (DNA): TGCAGTGCTCCGGGACCCGGGGGAGAGACCCAGTACTTC.

This clonotype has at least ten counts. This sequence joins TRBV7-2 and TRBJ1-1, with D unclear. CDR3 size: 12 residues. With 3 bases removed from V and 4 bases from J, the gap between germline ends came to 6 bases. Germline V CDR1 and CDR2: SGHTA, FQGNSA. Here the CDR3 reads CASSFPVTEAFF. CDR3 DNA sequence: TGTGCCAGCAGCTTTCCGGTCACTGAAGCTTTCTTT. The full variable domain, in which reference TRBV7-2 and TRBJ1-1 provide the parts outside the CDR3, is GAGVSQSPSNKVTEKGKDVELRCDPISGHTALYWYRQSLGQGLEFLIYFQGNSAPDKSGLPSDRFSAERTGGSVSTLTIQRTQQEDSAVYLCASSFPVTEAFFGQGTRLTVV.

This sequence joins TRBV28 and TRBJ2-2, with unresolved D. The V end was cut by 8 bases, the J end by 3 bases, with 10 bases between. In germline, CDR1 is MDHEN, CDR2 SYDVKM. CDR3 length: 13 amino acids. CDR3 DNA sequence: TGTGCCAGCGTGAGTGGCGACACCGGGGAGCTGTTTTTT. Amino acids: CASVSGDTGELFF.

This clonotype has ten or more counts. This chain links TRBV7-2 with TRBJ2-2; TRBD2 aligns across 8 bases. The CDR3 covers 17 residues. The trim removed 2 bases at V and 4 bases at J, leaving 9 bases unmatched. Looked up from germline, CDR1 is SGHTA and CDR2 is FQGNSA. The CDR3 here is CASSLSPQREPTGELFF. DNA for the CDR3: TGTGCCAGCAGCTTATCTCCGCAGCGGGAGCCCACCGGGGAGCTGTTTTTT.

In its sample, this clonotype was seen many times. At one boundary the junction diverges from the germline segment, which might be a read error. The V and J genes are TRBV7-2 and TRBJ2-1; a weak D match, TRBD1 (6 bases). The CDR3 runs to 13 residues. Germline V gene data show CDR1 as SGHTA and CDR2 as FQGNSA. The DNA for the CDR3 is TGTGCCAGCAGCAATGACAGGTACACTGAGCAGTTCTTC. Translation: CASSNDRYTEQFF.

This clonotype has ten or more counts. This chain connects TRBV6-5 to TRBJ2-7; D unresolved. The germline V and J ends were trimmed by 5 bases and 3 bases, with 8 bases remaining between them. Germline CDR1 is MNHEY and CDR2 is SVGAGI. There are 12 residues in the CDR3. The CDR3: CASSNQSYEQYF. The CDR3 bases are TGTGCCAGCAGTAATCAGAGCTACGAGCAGTACTTC.

This clonotype was detected ten times or more. The chain has TRBV20-1 and TRBJ2-7, with 10 bases matching TRBD2. Looked up from germline, CDR1 is DFQATT and CDR2 is SNEGSKA (reference sequence). The junction had 7 bases not matched to a gene; V was cut back by 6 bases and J by 2 bases. The CDR3 is made up of 14 amino acids. The CDR3 spells CSASRTSGTYEQYF. The CDR3 nucleotides are TGCAGTGCGAGCCGGACTAGCGGAACCTACGAGCAGTACTTC.

This clonotype was seen ten or more times. The CDR3 bases are TGCAGTGCTAATGGGGGGCCAGAGACCCAGTACTTC. It codes for CSANGGPETQYF. The chain joins TRBV20-1 to TRBJ2-5; either TRBD1 or TRBD2 may supply D (6 bases each). Germline CDR1 and CDR2: DFQATT and SNEGSKA (reference sequence). This CDR3 is 12 amino acids long. Trimming removed 4 bases from V and 4 bases from J, with 10 bases in between.

In its sample, this clonotype was seen once. V gene TRBV11-3 combines with J gene TRBJ1-2; D ambiguous. Germline V gene sequence: CDR1 SGHNT, CDR2 YENEEA. This CDR3 is built from 14 residues. The V and J ends lost 11 bases and 7 bases respectively, with 23 bases between them. CDR3 sequence: CAGRISRKTPGYTF. CDR3 DNA: TGTGCCGGACGAATTAGTAGGAAGACACCTGGCTACACCTTC.

This clonotype was observed many times. V gene TRBV7-8 combines with J gene TRBJ2-7, with D tentatively TRBD2 (5 bases). This CDR3 has 15 residues. Trimming shortened V by 2 bases and J by 0 bases, and 11 bases separated the two germline ends. Germline V gene data show CDR1 as SGHVS and CDR2 as FQNEAQ. The CDR3 sequence: CASSLSLSGSYEQYF. DNA of the CDR3: TGTGCCAGCAGCTTATCCCTCAGCGGCTCCTACGAGCAGTACTTC.

This clonotype was picked up many times. A read error may produce the germline difference seen at one junction end. The chain recombines TRBV6-5 with TRBJ1-1, with D possibly being TRBD1 (5 bases). This CDR3 has 16 residues. Germline loops: CDR1 MNHEY, CDR2 SVGAGI. CDR3 sequence (DNA): TGTGCCAGCAGTTACCGGACCCGGGGCGTGAACACTGAAGCCTTCTTT. Translated, it gives CASSYRTRGVNTEAFF.